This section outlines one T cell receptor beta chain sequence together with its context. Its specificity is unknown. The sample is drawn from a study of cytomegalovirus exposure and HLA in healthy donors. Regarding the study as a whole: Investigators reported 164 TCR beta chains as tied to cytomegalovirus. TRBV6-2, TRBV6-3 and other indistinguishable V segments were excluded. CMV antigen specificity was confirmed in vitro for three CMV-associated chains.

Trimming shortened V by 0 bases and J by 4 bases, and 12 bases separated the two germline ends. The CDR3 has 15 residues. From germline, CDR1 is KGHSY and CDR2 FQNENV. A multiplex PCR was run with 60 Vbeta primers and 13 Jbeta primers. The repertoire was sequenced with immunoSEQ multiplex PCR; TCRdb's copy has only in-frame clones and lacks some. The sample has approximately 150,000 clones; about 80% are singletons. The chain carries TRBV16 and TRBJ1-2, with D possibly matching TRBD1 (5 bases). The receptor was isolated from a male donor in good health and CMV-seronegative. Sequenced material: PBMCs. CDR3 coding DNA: TGTGCCAGCAGCCAATCGAAGGGGATTGGCTATGGCTACACCTTC. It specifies CASSQSKGIGYGYTF. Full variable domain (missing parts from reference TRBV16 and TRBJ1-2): GEEVAQTPKHLVRGEGQKAKLYCAPIKGHSYVFWYQQVLKNEFKFLISFQNENVFDETGMPKERFSAKCLPNSPCSLEIQATKLEDSAVYFCASSQSKGIGYGYTFGSGTRLTVV.